One and the same sample provided the 5 T cell receptor beta chains below, sequenced in a study of T cells after yellow fever vaccination. One entry per CDR3 protein results from TCRdb running MiXCR on the 5' RACE reads. This table holds 610,000 or so distinct CDR3 sequences, more than 9% found once. The specimen was PBMCs, collected on the day of the yellow fever booster vaccination. These receptors originate from a man aged 30 to 39 who received the YFV17D yellow fever vaccine.

This clonotype was picked up a small number of times. The chain is built from TRBV15 and TRBJ1-2; D perhaps matches TRBD1 (5 bases). V lost 5 bases and J lost 4, with 11 bases in between. This CDR3 spans 13 amino acids. Germline V CDR1 and CDR2: LNHNV, YYDKDF (reference sequence). The chain's CDR3 is CATSRRGAYGYTF. The CDR3 nucleotides are TGTGCCACCAGCCGAAGGGGAGCCTATGGCTACACCTTC.

This clonotype was counted a few times. The chain joins TRBV4-3 to TRBJ2-2; the match to TRBD2 covers 13 bases. Germline V gene lookup returns CDR1 LGHNA and CDR2 YSLEER. The V gene end was trimmed by 1 base and the J gene end by 4 bases; junction bases not matched to a gene: 9. This CDR3 is 19 amino acids long. CDR3 nucleotides: TGCGCCAGCAGCCAAGTGCGACTAGCGGGAGGAATGGGCACCGGGGAGCTGTTTTTT. Its translation: CASSQVRLAGGMGTGELFF.

This clonotype was seen a handful of times. The chain links TRBV7-2 to TRBJ2-5, with 8 bases that match TRBD1. J lost 4 bases, V lost 6 bases, and 10 bases had no gene match. The CDR3 totals 15 residues. Germline values: CDR1 SGHTA, CDR2 FQGNSA. The CDR3 is CASRPDRGRRETQYF. CDR3 bases: TGTGCCAGCAGACCAGACAGGGGAAGGAGAGAGACCCAGTACTTC.

The V and J genes are TRBV5-6 and TRBJ2-7, with TRBD2 identical over 10 bases. Germline V gene lookup returns CDR1 SGHDT and CDR2 YYEEEE. J was trimmed by 6 bases and V by 3 bases; bases with no gene match: 9. The CDR3 consists of 15 residues. The CDR3 region has the DNA TGTGCCAGCAGCTGGGGACTAGCGCGGACAGCCGAGCAGTACTTC. This gives the protein CASSWGLARTAEQYF.

This clonotype has only a few counts. The CDR3 nucleotides read TGCGCCAGCAGCCAAGAACTAGCGGGAGGGTTCTCCTACGAGCAGTACTTC. This gives the protein CASSQELAGGFSYEQYF. The chain joins TRBV4-3 to TRBJ2-7; 13 bases are a match to TRBD2. Per germline, CDR1 LGHNA and CDR2 YSLEER. This CDR3 contains 17 residues. V shed 0 bases, J shed 0 bases, and the junction held 2 bases outside the gene matches.